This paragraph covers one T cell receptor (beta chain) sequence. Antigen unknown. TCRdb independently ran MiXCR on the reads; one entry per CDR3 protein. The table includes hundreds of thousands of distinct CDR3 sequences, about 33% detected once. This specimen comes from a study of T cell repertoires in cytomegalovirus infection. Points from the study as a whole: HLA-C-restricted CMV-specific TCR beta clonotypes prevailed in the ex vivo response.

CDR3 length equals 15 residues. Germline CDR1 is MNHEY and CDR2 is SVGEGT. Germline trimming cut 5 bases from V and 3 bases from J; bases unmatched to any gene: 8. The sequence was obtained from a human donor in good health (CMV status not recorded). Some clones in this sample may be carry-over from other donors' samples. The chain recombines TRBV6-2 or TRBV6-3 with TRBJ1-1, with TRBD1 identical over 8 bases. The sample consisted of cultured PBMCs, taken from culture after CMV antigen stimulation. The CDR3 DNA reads TGTGCCAGCAGTGCCTGGCCGGGACAGGACACTGAAGCTTTCTTT. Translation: CASSAWPGQDTEAFF.